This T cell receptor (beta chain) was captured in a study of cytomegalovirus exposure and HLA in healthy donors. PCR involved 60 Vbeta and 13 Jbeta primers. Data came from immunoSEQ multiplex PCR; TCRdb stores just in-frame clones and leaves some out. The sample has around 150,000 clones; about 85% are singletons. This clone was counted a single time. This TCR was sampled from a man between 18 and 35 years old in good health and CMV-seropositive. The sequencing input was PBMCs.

CDR3 DNA: TGTGCCAGTAGTCTTCGGGACAGGGAATACGAGCAGTACTTC. It codes for CASSLRDREYEQYF. The chain employs TRBV19 and TRBJ2-7; 9 bases fit TRBD1. Germline CDR1 reads LNHDA; CDR2 reads SQIVND (reference sequence). V lost 5 bases to trimming and J lost 4 bases; unmatched junction nucleotides: 6. This CDR3 is 14 amino acids long.